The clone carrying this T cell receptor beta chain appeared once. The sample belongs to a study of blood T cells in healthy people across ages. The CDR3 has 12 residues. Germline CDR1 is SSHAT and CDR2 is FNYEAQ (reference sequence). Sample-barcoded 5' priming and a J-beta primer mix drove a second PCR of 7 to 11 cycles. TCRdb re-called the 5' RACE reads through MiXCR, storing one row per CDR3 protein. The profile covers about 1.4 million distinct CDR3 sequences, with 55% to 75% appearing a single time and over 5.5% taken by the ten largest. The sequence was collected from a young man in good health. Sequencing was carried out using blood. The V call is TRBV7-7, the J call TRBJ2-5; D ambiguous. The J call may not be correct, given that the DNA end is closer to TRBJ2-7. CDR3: CAQRWTYYEQYF. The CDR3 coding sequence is TGTGCCCAAAGATGGACCTACTACGAGCAGTACTTC.